This TCR beta chain was sequenced in a study of post-analysis software for immune sequencing data. Study-level information: Relapsing-remitting, secondary progressive and progressive-relapsing multiple sclerosis courses were included. Study-level results: Patients had higher frequencies than controls of roughly five TRBV segments, including TRBV5-6, TRBV5-1 and TRBV20-1.

Concerning this clonotype: What it binds is unknown.

Included in the TCR beta cDNA libraries were unique molecular identifiers. It was from about 0.94 to 9.7 million T cells that 450,000 to 550,000 cDNA molecules came. Each CDR3 protein is one row after TCRdb ran MiXCR on the PCR reads. The sample shows roughly 400,000 distinct CDR3 sequences, 39% of them seen only once. This CDR3 is 12 amino acids long. The V end was cut by 5 bases, the J end by 6 bases, with 11 bases between. Germline V gene data show CDR1 as SGHAT and CDR2 as FQNNGV. This receptor was obtained from a girl aged 2-10 years with multiple sclerosis. Sample: blood. The rearrangement joins TRBV11-2 to TRBJ2-7; the D is unclear. CDR3 sequence: CASSQLLGEQYF. CDR3 DNA sequence: TGTGCCAGCAGCCAGCTATTGGGCGAGCAGTACTTC. Full variable domain (missing parts from reference TRBV11-2 and TRBJ2-7): EAGVAQSPRYKIIEKRQSVAFWCNPISGHATLYWYQQILGQGPKLLIQFQNNGVVDDSQLPKDRFSAERLKGVDSTLKIQPAKLEDSAVYLCASSQLLGEQYFGPGTRLTVT.